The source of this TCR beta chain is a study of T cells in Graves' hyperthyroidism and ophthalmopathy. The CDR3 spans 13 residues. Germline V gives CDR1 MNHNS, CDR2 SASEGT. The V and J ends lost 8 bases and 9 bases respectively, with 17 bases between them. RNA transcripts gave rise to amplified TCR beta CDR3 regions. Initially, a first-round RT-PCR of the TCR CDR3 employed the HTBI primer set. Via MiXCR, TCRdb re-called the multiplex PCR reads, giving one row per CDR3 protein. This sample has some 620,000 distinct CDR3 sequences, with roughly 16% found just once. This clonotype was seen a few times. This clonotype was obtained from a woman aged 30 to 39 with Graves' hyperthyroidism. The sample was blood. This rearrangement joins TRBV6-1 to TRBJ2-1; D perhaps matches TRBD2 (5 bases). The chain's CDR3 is CASAVFGSGEQFF. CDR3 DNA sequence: TGTGCCAGCGCCGTCTTTGGGAGTGGTGAGCAGTTCTTC.